Sequencing of this T cell receptor beta chain was carried out in a study of shared clonotypes between healthy human individuals. Study-level information: Samples came from two female and a few male donors aged 18 to 49.

Method: immunoSEQ multiplex PCR; TCRdb's copy keeps in-frame clones and lacks some. The sample yields approximately 1.1 million clones, about four fifths seen once. CDR1 is MNHEY, CDR2 SMNVEV, per germline (reference sequence). The CDR3 extends over 16 amino acids. V shed 6 bases and J 7 bases; nucleotides not matched to a gene: 16. This chain joins TRBV27 and TRBJ1-2, with 8 bases identical to TRBD1. This TCR came from a man in his late teens or twenties in good health. Some clones in this sample may be carry-over from other donors' samples. Sequencing was carried out using memory CD4+ T cells from PBMCs. Subset: CD45RA-negative fraction. In DNA, the CDR3 is TGTGCCAGCAGCCAAGATCGGACAGGGCGGCGGCCTGGCTACACCTTC. Protein product: CASSQDRTGRRPGYTF.